The 29 T cell receptor beta chains below come from one sample, sequenced in a study of cytomegalovirus exposure and HLA in healthy donors (dated by TCRdb to about 2017). Library preparation used the immunoSEQ multiplex PCR assay. The multiplex PCR relied on a mix of 60 forward primers for TCR Vbeta segments and 13 reverse primers for TCR Jbeta segments. In its TCRdb copy, this immuneACCESS table keeps in-frame sequences only and misses some clones. Where compared with another copy, unresolved V genes explain less than half of these, and the others have no known cause. This sample lists 140,000 to 150,000 clones; about 74% were detected once. Clones ranked in the top ten supply about 2% of the sample. Material: PBMCs. These TCRs come from a woman aged 35 to 49 in good health and CMV-seronegative.

This clone is a singleton in its sample. The genes are TRBV15 and TRBJ1-6; 7 nucleotides agree with TRBD1. Germline assignment: CDR1 LNHNV and CDR2 YYDKDF (reference sequence). This CDR3 comprises 16 residues. V lost 8 bases and J lost 0; bases outside the gene matches: 7. The CDR3 protein is CATGRTGLSYNSPLHF. As DNA, the CDR3 is TGTGCCACCGGACGGACAGGTCTCTCCTATAATTCACCCCTCCACTTT.

This clone was picked up a small number of times. V usage is TRBV5-4 and J usage is TRBJ2-7; 13 bases are a match to TRBD2. From germline, CDR1 is SGHNT and CDR2 YYREEE (reference sequence). This CDR3 comprises 15 residues. V was pared by 4 bases and J by 6 bases, with 7 bases of the junction left unmatched. CDR3 coding DNA: TGTGCCAGCAGCACCACTAGCGGGGGGGCAGGCGAGCAGTACTTC. Its translation is CASSTTSGGAGEQYF. The variable domain in full, with the rest retrieved from reference TRBV5-4 and TRBJ2-7, is ETGVTQSPTHLIKTRGQQVTLRCSSQSGHNTVSWYQQALGQGPQFIFQYYREEENGRGNFPPRFSGLQFPNYSSELNVNALELDDSALYLCASSTTSGGAGEQYFGPGTRLTVT.

This clone was counted a few times. V is TRBV23-1 and J is TRBJ1-1; 8 bases fit TRBD1. TRBV23-1 is labeled an ORF, and its function is uncertain. CDR3 length equals 15 residues. After removal of 8 bases from V and 4 bases from J, the junction contained 12 bases not matched to a gene. For the CDR3, the DNA is TGCGCCAGCGGTCCCGGGACAGGCTACTCCACTGAAGCTTTCTTT. Protein sequence: CASGPGTGYSTEAFF.

This clone came up once. This sequence joins TRBV28 and TRBJ2-7, with 12 bases matching TRBD1. The CDR3 length is 15 residues. The germline CDR1 and CDR2 sequences are MDHEN and SYDVKM. With V trimmed by 2 bases and J by 4 bases, 3 bases remained unmatched. Here the CDR3 DNA reads TGTGCCAGCAGTTTAGGGACAGGGGGCAAGTACGAGCAGTACTTC. It codes for CASSLGTGGKYEQYF.

The chain recombines TRBV7-6 with TRBJ2-1; D call uncertain. CDR3 length equals 11 residues. The germline gives CDR1 SGHVS, CDR2 FNYEAQ. V dropped 2 bases and J dropped 8 bases, with 4 bases sitting between them. The CDR3 reads CASSLSYEQFF. For the CDR3, the DNA is TGTGCCAGCAGCTTAAGCTATGAGCAGTTCTTC.

A remark on this clone: The junction departs from germline at one end; a sequencing error may be responsible. The chain carries TRBV2 and TRBJ2-1; possibly TRBD2 for D (5 bases). The CDR3 runs to 14 residues. CDR1 and CDR2 from the germline V gene are SNHLY and FYNNEI. CDR3 sequence reads: CASSAGFAGNGQFF. The CDR3 DNA reads TGTGCCAGCAGTGCTGGGTTTGCGGGTAATGGGCAGTTCTTC.

V gene TRBV16 combines with J gene TRBJ2-7, with D tentatively TRBD1 (6 bases). Looked up from germline, CDR1 is KGHSY and CDR2 is FQNENV. Between the trimmed V and J ends, which lost 5 bases and 4 bases, there was a span of 15 bases. CDR3 size: 14 residues. The CDR3 sequence: CASSLATGLYEQYF. The DNA for the CDR3 is TGTGCCAGCAGCTTGGCGACAGGACTTTACGAGCAGTACTTC. The full variable domain, in which reference TRBV16 and TRBJ2-7 provide the parts outside the CDR3, is GEEVAQTPKHLVRGEGQKAKLYCAPIKGHSYVFWYQQVLKNEFKFLISFQNENVFDETGMPKERFSAKCLPNSPCSLEIQATKLEDSAVYFCASSLATGLYEQYFGPGTRLTVT.

The CDR3: CASSLGASGTYNEQFF. DNA of the CDR3: TGCGCCAGCAGTCTAGGGGCTAGCGGGACCTACAATGAGCAGTTCTTC. The chain has TRBV5-1 and TRBJ2-1; 9 bases are a match to TRBD2. The CDR3 length is 16 residues. The trim removed 5 bases at V and 2 bases at J, leaving 8 bases unmatched. Germline loops: CDR1 SGHRS, CDR2 YFSETQ.

This chain uses TRBV5-6 with TRBJ1-5; 8 bases fit TRBD1. The germline V gene encodes CDR1 SGHDT and CDR2 YYEEEE. The CDR3 covers 17 residues. J lost 0 bases, V lost 4 bases, and 9 bases had no gene match. Here the CDR3 DNA reads TGTGCCAGCAGCAGAGGACAGGGAGGGGTTAGCAATCAGCCCCAGCATTTT. Its translation: CASSRGQGGVSNQPQHF.

In DNA, the CDR3 is TGTGCCAGCAGCCTTCGATTGAATCAGGATCAGCCCCAGCATTTT. It translates to CASSLRLNQDQPQHF. The chain joins TRBV11-2 to TRBJ1-5; D remains unclear. Germline V CDR1 and CDR2: SGHAT, FQNNGV. There are 15 residues in the CDR3. V lost 5 bases to trimming and J lost 5 bases, with 16 bases between them.

V gene TRBV18 combines with J gene TRBJ2-2; maybe TRBD2 (7 bases). V lost 3 bases, J lost 3 bases, and 14 bases lay in between. This CDR3 is built from 16 residues. CDR1 and CDR2 (germline): KGHSH, LQKENI. CDR3 loop: CASSPLGGGYTGELFF. The CDR3 nucleotides are TGTGCCAGCTCACCCCTTGGCGGGGGCTACACCGGGGAGCTGTTTTTT. Filled out from reference TRBV18 and TRBJ2-2, the complete variable domain reads NAGVMQNPRHLVRRRGQEARLRCSPMKGHSHVYWYRQLPEEGLKFMVYLQKENIIDESGMPKERFSAEFPKEGPSILRIQQVVRGDSAAYFCASSPLGGGYTGELFFGEGSRLTVL.

The CDR3: CASSFLAGESSKNIQYF. In nucleotides, the CDR3 is TGCGCCAGCAGCTTCCTAGCGGGAGAGTCCTCCAAAAACATTCAGTACTTC. The chain carries TRBV5-1 and TRBJ2-4; 10 bases fit TRBD2. Looked up from germline, CDR1 is SGHRS and CDR2 is YFSETQ. The V segment lost 2 bases and the J segment 2 bases; nucleotides outside the gene matches: 7. The length of the CDR3 is 17 residues.

The chain employs TRBV7-2 and TRBJ1-2; maybe TRBD1 (6 bases). Between the trimmed V and J ends, which lost 5 bases and 2 bases, there was a span of 9 bases. Germline lookup yields CDR1 SGHTA and CDR2 FQGNSA. This CDR3 is built from 13 residues. The CDR3 DNA sequence: TGTGCCAGCAGCCGTGACAGGAACTATGGCTACACCTTC. The encoded protein is CASSRDRNYGYTF.

This chain uses TRBV7-2 with TRBJ1-2, with unresolved D. Germline V gene lookup returns CDR1 SGHTA and CDR2 FQGNSA. Trimming pared 1 base from V and 3 bases from J, leaving 9 bases between. This CDR3 contains 14 residues. The CDR3 nucleotides read TGTGCCAGCAGCTTAGGTGGGCTTCACTATGGCTACACCTTC. It translates to CASSLGGLHYGYTF.

The genes are TRBV18 and TRBJ1-6; maybe TRBD1 (6 bases). Germline assignment: CDR1 KGHSH and CDR2 LQKENI. This CDR3 has 19 amino acids. V was trimmed by 3 bases and J by 7 bases, leaving 25 bases between them. The CDR3 DNA is TGTGCCAGCTCACCGGGGAGTCCGGGGGGCCATAGTCCGAATTCACCCCTCCACTTT. This gives the protein CASSPGSPGGHSPNSPLHF.

This clone was observed a handful of times. The chain links TRBV6-5 to TRBJ1-1; 8 nucleotides match TRBD1. The V gene's germline CDR1 is MNHEY and CDR2 SVGAGI. This CDR3 comprises 14 residues. V trimming: 6 bases; J trimming: 2 bases; junction bases outside the gene matches: 5. CDR3 coding DNA: TGTGCCAGCAGATCCGGACAGGGTAACACTGAAGCTTTCTTT. It yields the protein CASRSGQGNTEAFF.

V usage is TRBV5-1 and J usage is TRBJ2-2, with 7 bases matching TRBD2. The CDR3 has 15 residues. Losses at the gene ends were 0 bases for V and 5 bases for J; bases not matched to a gene: 4. The V gene's germline CDR1 is SGHRS and CDR2 YFSETQ. CDR3 DNA: TGCGCCAGCAGCTTGGGCGGGAGTTCGACCGGGGAGCTGTTTTTT. It yields the protein CASSLGGSSTGELFF.

This chain links TRBV7-9 with TRBJ2-3; TRBD2 is a possible D gene (6 bases). Trimming removed 0 bases from V and 1 base from J, with 11 bases in between. Per germline, CDR1 SEHNR and CDR2 FQNEAQ (reference sequence). The CDR3 sequence is 16 residues long. CDR3 sequence (DNA): TGTGCCAGCAGCTTAGCCGGGAGTTATGGCACAGATACGCAGTATTTT. The encoded protein is CASSLAGSYGTDTQYF.

This clone has only a few counts. The chain has TRBV6-5 and TRBJ2-7, with 7 bases that match TRBD2. Germline lookup yields CDR1 MNHEY and CDR2 SVGAGI. The ends lost 2 bases at V and 6 bases at J; junction bases unmatched: 1. This CDR3 spans 12 amino acids. Here the CDR3 reads CASSYREGEQYF. CDR3 in DNA: TGTGCCAGCAGTTACAGGGAGGGCGAGCAGTACTTC.

The V gene is TRBV7-6, the J gene TRBJ1-2; D ambiguous. Germline assignment: CDR1 SGHVS and CDR2 FNYEAQ. V gave up 2 bases and J gave up 0 bases, with 4 bases separating them. CDR3 length equals 13 residues. The CDR3 reads CASSLFSNYGYTF. CDR3 DNA sequence: TGTGCCAGCAGCTTATTCTCTAACTATGGCTACACCTTC.

The chain links TRBV5-1 to TRBJ2-2; TRBD2 aligns across 9 bases. V trimming: 2 bases; J trimming: 1 base; junction bases outside the gene matches: 6. CDR3 length: 17 residues. The germline gives CDR1 SGHRS, CDR2 YFSETQ. The DNA for the CDR3 is TGCGCCAGCAGCTTAACGAGACTAGCGGTGAACACCGGGGAGCTGTTTTTT. It is translated as CASSLTRLAVNTGELFF.

CDR3 loop: CASSLSVGEGGNSPLHF. Written as DNA, the CDR3 is TGTGCCAGCAGTTTATCGGTTGGGGAGGGGGGTAATTCACCCCTCCACTTT. This chain uses TRBV27 with TRBJ1-6; weak D call: TRBD1 (6 bases). This CDR3 spans 17 amino acids. Trimming removed 0 bases from V and 6 bases from J, with 15 bases in between. From germline, CDR1 is MNHEY and CDR2 SMNVEV (reference sequence).

This rearrangement joins TRBV7-9 to TRBJ2-1; D is ambiguous. Germline V lookup: CDR1 SEHNR, CDR2 FQNEAQ (reference sequence). The V end was cut by 8 bases, the J end by 3 bases, with 11 bases between. The CDR3 totals 13 residues. In DNA form, the CDR3 reads TGTGCCAGCTACTACCTGGACTACAATGAGCAGTTCTTC. Amino acids: CASYYLDYNEQFF.

The chain couples TRBV5-3 to TRBJ2-1; TRBD2 aligns across 8 bases. TRBV5-3 belongs to the ORF category, with a function that is uncertain. J gave up 5 bases and V 2 bases, and 6 bases lay outside the gene matches. This CDR3 is built from 15 residues. DNA of the CDR3: TGTGCCAGAAGCTTTGGAGTAGCGGGAAACAATGAGCAGTTCTTC. Its translation: CARSFGVAGNNEQFF.

The rearrangement links TRBV30 to TRBJ1-3, with 8 bases that match TRBD1. The CDR3 loop spans 12 amino acids. V dropped 7 bases and J dropped 4; count of bases not matched to a gene: 3. Per germline, CDR1 GTSNPN and CDR2 SVGIG (reference sequence). The CDR3 nucleotides are TGTGCCTCACAGGGGGGAGGAAACACCATATATTTT. Translated: CASQGGGNTIYF. Looking up the rest from reference TRBV30 and TRBJ1-3 gives the full variable domain: SQTIHQWPATLVQPVGSPLSLECTVEGTSNPNLYWYRQAAGRGLQLLFYSVGIGQISSEVPQNLSASRPQDRQFILSSKKLLLSDSGFYLCASQGGGNTIYFGEGSWLTVV.

The chain links TRBV5-4 to TRBJ1-2, with 7 bases lining up with TRBD1. The V and J ends lost 4 bases and 4 bases, in that order; junction bases with no gene match: 7. The CDR3 contains 14 residues. Per the germline V gene, CDR1 is SGHNT and CDR2 is YYREEE (reference sequence). CDR3 sequence: CASSPGQSIYGYTF. The CDR3 coding sequence is TGTGCCAGCAGCCCGGGACAGTCGATCTATGGCTACACCTTC.

The rearrangement uses TRBV6-1 and TRBJ1-4; the match to TRBD1 covers 8 bases. Germline CDR1 is MNHNS and CDR2 is SASEGT. Trimming took 6 bases from V and 5 from J; bases not matched to a gene: 5. The CDR3 loop spans 14 amino acids. This chain's CDR3 is CASSLDRVNEKLFF. For the CDR3, the DNA is TGTGCCAGCAGCCTGGACAGGGTCAATGAAAAACTGTTTTTT.

This chain uses TRBV7-9 with TRBJ1-4, with D maybe TRBD1 (5 bases). CDR1 is SEHNR, CDR2 FQNEAQ, per germline (reference sequence). V gave up 5 bases and J gave up 2 bases, with 12 bases separating them. The CDR3 runs to 15 residues. CDR3 bases: TGTGCCAGCAGCCCACTCGGGACTACTAATGAAAAACTGTTTTTT. Protein product: CASSPLGTTNEKLFF. Complete variable domain (other parts from reference TRBV7-9 and TRBJ1-4): DTGVSQNPRHKITKRGQNVTFRCDPISEHNRLYWYRQTLGQGPEFLTYFQNEAQLEKSRLLSDRFSAERPKGSFSTLEIQRTEQGDSAMYLCASSPLGTTNEKLFFGSGTQLSVL.

The chain is built from TRBV9 and TRBJ1-2; a weak D match, TRBD1 (6 bases). The CDR3 is 18 residues long. V was pared by 0 bases and J by 4 bases, with 22 bases between. The germline V gene encodes CDR1 SGDLS and CDR2 YYNGEE. For the CDR3, the DNA is TGTGCCAGCAGCGTAGCTATTTCAGGGGTCGCTAACGTCTATGGCTACACCTTC. Translation gives CASSVAISGVANVYGYTF.